This T cell receptor (beta chain) was identified in a study of glioma-infiltrating T cells. Broader study findings: Tissue and blood shared very few CDR3 sequences. Gliomas, especially low-grade, showed above-expected tissue-blood divergence; non-neoplastic patients showed below.

This clonotype was counted many times. Its cognate antigen is unknown. Germline CDR1 and CDR2: SGHTA and FQGNSA. The ends were cut back, 1 base at V and 7 bases at J, with 11 bases in the middle. The CDR3 runs to 14 residues. The iRepertoire nested amplicon-rescue multiplex PCR amplified TCR alpha and beta CDR3s from RNA. Input was 100-400 ng of tissue mRNA or PBMC total RNA. From the multiplex PCR reads, TCRdb called clonotypes with MiXCR, one entry per CDR3 protein. The data hold approximately 120,000 distinct CDR3 sequences, with less than 30% observed a single time. Sequencing used glioma tissue, nonneoplastic brain tissue, or PBMCs (not recorded which). The clonotype comes from a human donor with low-grade glioma or glioblastoma, undergoing nonglioma brain surgery, or in good health (not recorded which). The rearrangement uses TRBV7-2 and TRBJ2-1; D call uncertain. CDR3 coding DNA: TGTGCCAGCAGCTTAGGGGGTAGCCATAATGAGCAGTTCTTC. This translates into CASSLGGSHNEQFF.